Presented here are 31 T cell receptor beta chains from one specimen sequenced in a study of T cell responses to AZD1222 COVID-19 vaccine. Clones were read by immunoSEQ multiplex PCR, and TCRdb kept only the in-frame ones, dropping some. The sample contains tens of thousands of clones, under 95% of which appear only once. The sample here was peripheral blood, taken 28 days after the second dose of the MenACWY control vaccine. The origin of the receptors is an adult who received the MenACWY meningococcal vaccine as a control.

V is TRBV9 and J is TRBJ2-7; 8 nucleotides line up with TRBD1. This CDR3 contains 15 residues. The J segment lost 6 bases and the V segment lost 5 bases, leaving 13 bases of the junction unmatched. Looked up from germline, CDR1 is SGDLS and CDR2 is YYNGEE. CDR3 residues: CASSPGGPRGSEQYF. CDR3 nucleotide sequence: TGTGCCAGCAGTCCAGGGGGCCCACGGGGGAGCGAGCAGTACTTC.

The chain couples TRBV6-2 or TRBV6-3 to TRBJ1-2, with TRBD1 matching 8 bases. Germline V CDR1 and CDR2: MNHEY, SVGEGT. Trimming cost V 5 bases and J 3 bases; bases outside gene matches: 8. The CDR3 sequence is 15 residues long. The CDR3 DNA reads as TGTGCCAGCAGTACACCGGGACAGGAGTACTATGGCTACACCTTC. This encodes CASSTPGQEYYGYTF.

V and J are TRBV18 and TRBJ2-7; 7 bases agree with TRBD2. Germline CDR1 and CDR2: KGHSH and LQKENI. The CDR3 runs 18 residues. Trimming removed 2 bases from V and 3 bases from J; junction bases left unmatched: 16. The CDR3 coding sequence is TGTGCCAGCTCACCAGAGAGACCAATCCCGGGGGACTACTACGAGCAGTACTTC. It codes for CASSPERPIPGDYYEQYF.

This sequence joins TRBV6-4 and TRBJ2-1, with TRBD2 as a possible D gene (5 bases). V lost 2 bases and J lost 8, with 13 bases in between. The CDR3 is 14 amino acids. Germline V gene lookup returns CDR1 MRHNA and CDR2 SNTAGT. This chain's CDR3 is CASSDAAGGDEQFF. CDR3 in DNA: TGTGCCAGCAGTGACGCGGCGGGTGGGGATGAGCAGTTCTTC.

This clone ranks as medium-sized. V usage is TRBV13 and J usage is TRBJ1-1; D call uncertain. Trimming took off 2 bases at V and 6 bases at J, with 4 bases between the two ends. Germline V lookup: CDR1 PRHDT, CDR2 FYEKMQ (reference sequence). The CDR3 is made up of 11 amino acids. CDR3 protein: CASSLTSEAFF. CDR3 nucleotide sequence: TGTGCCAGCAGCTTAACCTCTGAAGCTTTCTTT.

This sequence joins TRBV19 and TRBJ1-5; TRBD1 is a possible D gene (5 bases). The CDR3 runs to 13 residues. The V end lost 11 bases, the J end lost 2 bases, and 13 bases lay between the germline ends. Germline assignment: CDR1 LNHDA and CDR2 SQIVND (reference sequence). The CDR3 bases are TGTGCCGTAGGGGAGGACGGCAATCAGCCCCAGCATTTT. Protein sequence: CAVGEDGNQPQHF.

The V call is TRBV28, the J call TRBJ1-1; no definite D call. Germline CDR1 and CDR2: MDHEN and SYDVKM. Trimming left V 1 base short and J 8 bases short, with 8 bases between. This CDR3 spans 12 amino acids. The CDR3 protein is CASSLFSLEAFF. The CDR3 bases are TGTGCCAGCAGTTTATTTTCTCTAGAAGCTTTCTTT.

The rearrangement joins TRBV20-1 to TRBJ1-2; D gene ambiguous. The CDR3 is 12 residues long. Germline CDR1 is DFQATT and CDR2 is SNEGSKA (reference sequence). V shed 3 bases and J shed 8 bases, with 13 bases lying between them. In DNA, the CDR3 is TGCAGTGCTAGTTGGCAGAGTGGGGGCTACACCTTC. As protein: CSASWQSGGYTF.

J is TRBJ1-1 and V is TRBV10-3; D is undetermined. Germline V CDR1 and CDR2: ENHRY, SYGVKD. The ends were cut back, 0 bases at V and 4 bases at J, with 15 bases in the middle. The CDR3 is 16 amino acids. Here the CDR3 reads CAISESKGPGSTEAFF. The DNA of the CDR3 is TGTGCCATCAGTGAGTCGAAAGGCCCTGGGAGCACTGAAGCTTTCTTT.

V and J are TRBV10-3 and TRBJ2-5, with 10 bases aligning to TRBD1. V lost 10 bases and J lost 5; bases outside the gene matches: 10. This CDR3 region has 14 residues. Germline V CDR1 and CDR2: ENHRY, SYGVKD. The CDR3 DNA sequence: TGTGCCACCTCCCCCGGGACAGGGGCCGAGACCCAGTACTTC. Translated, it gives CATSPGTGAETQYF.

CDR3 in DNA: TGCAGTGCTAAAGCGGAAGAGACCCAGTACTTC. Residues: CSAKAEETQYF. This sequence joins TRBV20-1 and TRBJ2-5, with D tentatively TRBD2 (5 bases). CDR1 is DFQATT and CDR2 is SNEGSKA in the germline V gene (reference sequence). This CDR3 contains 11 residues. V was shortened by 4 bases and J by 3 bases, with 6 bases between the two germline ends.

This clone was seen more than once but under ten times. J is TRBJ2-3 and V is TRBV3-1 (or the pseudogene TRBV3-2); 12 bases are a match to TRBD2. Germline V gene sequence: CDR1 LGHDT, CDR2 YNNKEL (reference sequence). The CDR3 extends over 17 amino acids. Germline trimming cut 4 bases from V and 3 bases from J; bases unmatched to any gene: 8. DNA of the CDR3: TGTGCCAGCAGCCCGGCTTCGACTAGCGGGAGTACAGATACGCAGTATTTT. It is translated as CASSPASTSGSTDTQYF.

The rearrangement uses TRBV7-9 and TRBJ1-2; possible D gene TRBD1, 6 bases. The CDR3 is made up of 15 amino acids. Trimming pared 5 bases from V and 1 base from J, leaving 14 bases between. Per germline, CDR1 SEHNR and CDR2 FQNEAQ (reference sequence). The CDR3 region has the DNA TGTGCCAGCAGCCCACCCGGACAGCTTAACTATGGCTACACCTTC. Translation gives CASSPPGQLNYGYTF.

The V call is TRBV5-1, the J call TRBJ2-7; D is possibly TRBD1 or TRBD2 (5 bases each). Germline loops: CDR1 SGHRS, CDR2 YFSETQ. The ends were cut back, 2 bases at V and 2 bases at J, with 11 bases in the middle. The CDR3 loop spans 14 amino acids. In DNA, the CDR3 is TGCGCCAGCAGCTTTGAGGGGTTGGCCTACGAGCAGTACTTC. Amino acids: CASSFEGLAYEQYF.

The chain has TRBV7-9 and TRBJ2-3; either TRBD1 or TRBD2 may fit D (5 bases each). Germline loops: CDR1 SEHNR, CDR2 FQNEAQ (reference sequence). Trimming left V 3 bases short and J 3 bases short, with 7 bases between. The CDR3 runs 13 residues. The CDR3 DNA reads TGTGCCAGCAGCTTCGAGGGGACAGATACGCAGTATTTT. It yields the protein CASSFEGTDTQYF.

This rearrangement joins TRBV5-1 to TRBJ2-7; TRBD1 is a possible D gene (5 bases). Germline V lookup: CDR1 SGHRS, CDR2 YFSETQ. V lost 4 bases to trimming and J lost 3 bases, with 14 bases between them. CDR3 length: 14 residues. The CDR3 bases are TGCGCCAGCAGCCGCGGACAAACCCTCTACGAGCAGTACTTC. It encodes CASSRGQTLYEQYF.

This clone showed up just a few times. The J gene is TRBJ1-5, the V gene TRBV28; D possibly corresponds to TRBD1 (5 bases). V was cut by 6 bases and J by 0 bases, with 15 bases left in between. The CDR3 spans 16 residues. CDR1 is MDHEN, CDR2 SYDVKM, per germline. The CDR3 here is CASSPGGAFSNQPQHF. The CDR3 DNA reads TGTGCCAGCAGCCCGGGGGGAGCATTTAGCAATCAGCCCCAGCATTTT. The full variable domain, rest sourced from reference TRBV28 and TRBJ1-5, is DVKVTQSSRYLVKRTGEKVFLECVQDMDHENMFWYRQDPGLGLRLIYFSYDVKMKEKGDIPEGYSVSREKKERFSLILESASTNQTSMYLCASSPGGAFSNQPQHFGDGTRLSIL.

This clone was seen a handful of times. The chain combines TRBV6-6 with TRBJ2-7; D gene unclear. Germline loops: CDR1 MNHNY, CDR2 SVGAGI (reference sequence). This CDR3 region has 14 residues. V was clipped by 9 bases and J by 0 bases, with 15 bases between them. CDR3 DNA: TGTGCCAGGGGCCCCCAGGCGGTCTCCTACGAGCAGTACTTC. This encodes CARGPQAVSYEQYF.

The CDR3 reads CASSIAPSGRELFF. The CDR3 coding sequence is TGTGCCAGTAGTATAGCCCCTTCAGGGAGAGAGCTGTTTTTT. The chain links TRBV19 to TRBJ2-2, with D tentatively TRBD1 or TRBD2 (5 bases each). The CDR3 length is 14 residues. V dropped 1 base and J dropped 11 bases, with 14 bases sitting between them. Germline values: CDR1 LNHDA, CDR2 SQIVND (reference sequence).

In this sample, this clone turned up a few times. V and J are TRBV29-1 and TRBJ2-3; 9 nucleotides align to TRBD2. Germline CDR1 and CDR2: SQVTM and ANQGSEA. The CDR3 covers 14 residues. V gave up 1 base and J gave up 6 bases; unmatched junction bases: 5. CDR3 sequence reads: CSVEGSGSKDTQYF. In DNA form, the CDR3 reads TGCAGCGTTGAAGGTAGCGGGAGTAAGGATACGCAGTATTTT.

The rearrangement joins TRBV5-6 to TRBJ1-1; D not certain. This CDR3 has 13 amino acids. From germline, CDR1 is SGHDT and CDR2 YYEEEE. V dropped 8 bases and J dropped 1 base, with 12 bases sitting between them. The CDR3 DNA reads as TGTGCCAGTCTACAGCCTCCGAACACTGAAGCTTTCTTT. Its protein product is CASLQPPNTEAFF.

V gene TRBV5-1 combines with J gene TRBJ2-3; tentatively, D is TRBD1 (5 bases). Trimming removed 4 bases from V and 2 bases from J, with 5 bases in between. The length of the CDR3 is 12 residues. Germline values: CDR1 SGHRS, CDR2 YFSETQ. The DNA of the CDR3 is TGCGCCAGCAGCGGACACACAGATACGCAGTATTTT. Amino acid sequence: CASSGHTDTQYF.

V gene TRBV9 combines with J gene TRBJ2-7; D gene unclear. Germline CDR1 is SGDLS and CDR2 is YYNGEE. The CDR3 is 18 amino acids. V dropped 0 bases and J dropped 3 bases, with 22 bases sitting between them. DNA of the CDR3: TGTGCCAGCAGCGTAGCTATAACTACAACCGGGTCAAACTACGAGCAGTACTTC. Protein: CASSVAITTTGSNYEQYF.

V and J are TRBV21-1 and TRBJ2-3. TRBV21-1 is marked as a pseudogene. The CDR3 has 15 residues. The CDR3: CANPPRGATTDTQYF. In nucleotides, the CDR3 is TGTGCCAACCCCCCGAGGGGGGCGACTACAGATACGCAGTATTTT.

This chain connects TRBV28 to TRBJ1-1, with D perhaps matching TRBD1 (6 bases). The germline CDR1 and CDR2 sequences are MDHEN and SYDVKM. Trimming removed 8 bases from V and 0 bases from J, with 10 bases in between. The CDR3 has 13 residues. In DNA form, the CDR3 reads TGTGCCAGCGCGGACAGCCTGAACACTGAAGCTTTCTTT. Its translation is CASADSLNTEAFF.

V gene TRBV24-1 combines with J gene TRBJ2-1, with D tentatively TRBD1 (6 bases). CDR1 is KGHDR and CDR2 is SFDVKD in the germline V gene. V was cut by 3 bases and J by 5 bases, with 13 bases left in between. This CDR3 is 15 amino acids long. CDR3: CATSDTTGLDNEQFF. CDR3 bases: TGTGCCACCAGTGATACGACAGGTCTCGACAATGAGCAGTTCTTC.

J is TRBJ1-2 and V is TRBV4-2; 7 bases align to TRBD1. The CDR3 contains 15 residues. CDR1 is LGHNA and CDR2 is YNFKEQ in the germline V gene. V lost 1 base, J lost 2 bases, and 4 bases stayed unmatched. CDR3 nucleotide sequence: TGTGCCAGCAGCCAAGGGGGGACAGAGAACTATGGCTACACCTTC. Translating it yields CASSQGGTENYGYTF.

The genes are TRBV5-6 and TRBJ1-5; D possibly corresponds to TRBD1 (6 bases). The CDR3 contains 18 residues. V dropped 1 base and J dropped 2 bases, with 19 bases sitting between them. The V gene's germline CDR1 is SGHDT and CDR2 YYEEEE. CDR3 sequence (DNA): TGTGCCAGCAGCTTGCAGGGGCCAGGAGGGGTGGGCAATCAGCCCCAGCATTTT. Encoded protein: CASSLQGPGGVGNQPQHF.

The J gene is TRBJ2-3, the V gene TRBV9, with TRBD2 matching over 12 bases. The J segment lost 10 bases and the V segment lost 3 bases, leaving 12 bases of the junction unmatched. Per the germline V gene, CDR1 is SGDLS and CDR2 is YYNGEE. CDR3 length: 16 amino acids. CDR3 DNA sequence: TGTGCCAGCAGCGCCCGACTAGCGGGAGAGGTTGGCGCGCAGTATTTT. This translates into CASSARLAGEVGAQYF.

The chain joins TRBV3-1 (or the pseudogene TRBV3-2) to TRBJ1-6, with 7 bases lining up with TRBD1. Unmatched junction bases numbered 7, after V lost 0 bases and J lost 8 bases. The CDR3 covers 16 residues. The germline gives CDR1 LGHDT, CDR2 YNNKEL (reference sequence). CDR3 coding DNA: TGTGCCAGCAGCCAAGATAGAGGACAGGCGTATTCACCCCTCCACTTT. Protein product: CASSQDRGQAYSPLHF.

The table lists this clone with a few counts. The rearrangement links TRBV30 to TRBJ1-6; 7 nucleotides align to TRBD1. CDR1 is GTSNPN, CDR2 SVGIG, per germline (reference sequence). J gave up 1 base and V 0 bases, and 3 bases lay outside the gene matches. This CDR3 is 16 amino acids long. The DNA of the CDR3 is TGTGCCTGGAGTGTCCTCAGGGGGTCCTATAATTCACCCCTCCACTTT. Amino acid sequence: CAWSVLRGSYNSPLHF.